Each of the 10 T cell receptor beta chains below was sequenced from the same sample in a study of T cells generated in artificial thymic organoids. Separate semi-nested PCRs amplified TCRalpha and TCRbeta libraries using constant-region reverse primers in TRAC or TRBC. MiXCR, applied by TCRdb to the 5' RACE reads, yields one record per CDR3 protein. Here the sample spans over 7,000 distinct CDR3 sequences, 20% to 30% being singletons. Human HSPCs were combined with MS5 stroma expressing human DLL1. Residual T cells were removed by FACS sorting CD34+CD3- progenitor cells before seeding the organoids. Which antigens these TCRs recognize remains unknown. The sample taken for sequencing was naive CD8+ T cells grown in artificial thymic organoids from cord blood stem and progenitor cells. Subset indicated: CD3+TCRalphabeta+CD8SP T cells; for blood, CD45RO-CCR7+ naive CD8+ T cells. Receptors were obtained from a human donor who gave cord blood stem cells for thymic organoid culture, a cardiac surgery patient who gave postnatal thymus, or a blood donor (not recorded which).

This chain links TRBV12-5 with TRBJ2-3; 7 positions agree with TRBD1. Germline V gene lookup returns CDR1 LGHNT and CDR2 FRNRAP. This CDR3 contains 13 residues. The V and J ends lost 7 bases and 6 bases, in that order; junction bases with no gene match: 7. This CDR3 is CASVYRGPDTQYF. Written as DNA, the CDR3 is TGTGCTAGTGTTTACAGGGGTCCGGATACGCAGTATTTT.

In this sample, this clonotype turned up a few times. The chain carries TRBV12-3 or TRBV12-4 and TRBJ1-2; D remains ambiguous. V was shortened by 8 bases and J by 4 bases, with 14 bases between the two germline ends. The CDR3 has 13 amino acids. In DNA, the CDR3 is TGTGCCAGCCAGATCACGGACGGCTATGGCTACACCTTC. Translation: CASQITDGYGYTF.

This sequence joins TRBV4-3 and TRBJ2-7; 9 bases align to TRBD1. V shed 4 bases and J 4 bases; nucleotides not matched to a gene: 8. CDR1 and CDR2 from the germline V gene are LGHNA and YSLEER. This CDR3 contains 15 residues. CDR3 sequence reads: CASSPWGTGIYEQYF. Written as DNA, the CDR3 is TGCGCCAGCAGCCCATGGGGGACAGGGATTTACGAGCAGTACTTC.

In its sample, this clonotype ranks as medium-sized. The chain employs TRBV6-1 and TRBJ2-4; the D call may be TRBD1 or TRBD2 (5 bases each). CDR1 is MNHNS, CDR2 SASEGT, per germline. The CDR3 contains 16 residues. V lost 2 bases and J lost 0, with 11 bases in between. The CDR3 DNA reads TGTGCCAGCAGTGAAAGGGGAGTACTAGCCAAAAACATTCAGTACTTC. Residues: CASSERGVLAKNIQYF.

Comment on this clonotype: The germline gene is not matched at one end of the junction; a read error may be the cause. The CDR3 DNA reads as TGTGCCGTCAGTGACCCGACAGGTCGCTATGGCTACACCTTC. This translates into CAVSDPTGRYGYTF. The gene calls are TRBV10-3 and TRBJ1-2; tentatively, D is TRBD1 (6 bases). The CDR3 runs to 14 residues. CDR1 ENHRY and CDR2 SYGVKD come from the germline V gene.

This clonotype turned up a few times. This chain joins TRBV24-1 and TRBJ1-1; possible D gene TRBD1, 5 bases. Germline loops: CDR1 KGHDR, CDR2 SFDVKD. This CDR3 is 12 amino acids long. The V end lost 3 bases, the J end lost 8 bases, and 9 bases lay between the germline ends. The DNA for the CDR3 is TGTGCCACCAGTGATCGGTCAGGGGAAGCTTTCTTT. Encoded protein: CATSDRSGEAFF.

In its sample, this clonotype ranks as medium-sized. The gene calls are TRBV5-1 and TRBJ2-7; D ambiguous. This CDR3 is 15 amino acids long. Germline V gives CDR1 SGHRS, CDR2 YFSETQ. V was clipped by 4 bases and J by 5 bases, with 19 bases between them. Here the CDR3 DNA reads TGCGCCAGCAGCCCTACTCCTTATGTAGCCCACGAGCAGTACTTC. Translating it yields CASSPTPYVAHEQYF. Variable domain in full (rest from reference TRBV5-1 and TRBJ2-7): KAGVTQTPRYLIKTRGQQVTLSCSPISGHRSVSWYQQTPGQGLQFLFEYFSETQRNKGNFPGRFSGRQFSNSRSEMNVSTLELGDSALYLCASSPTPYVAHEQYFGPGTRLTVT.

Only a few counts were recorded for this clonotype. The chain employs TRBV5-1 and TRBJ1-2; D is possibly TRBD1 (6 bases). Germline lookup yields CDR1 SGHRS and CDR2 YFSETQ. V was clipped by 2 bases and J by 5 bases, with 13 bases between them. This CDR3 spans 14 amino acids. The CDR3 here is CASSLTGIGYGYTF. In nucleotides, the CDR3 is TGCGCCAGCAGCTTAACAGGGATAGGGTATGGCTACACCTTC.

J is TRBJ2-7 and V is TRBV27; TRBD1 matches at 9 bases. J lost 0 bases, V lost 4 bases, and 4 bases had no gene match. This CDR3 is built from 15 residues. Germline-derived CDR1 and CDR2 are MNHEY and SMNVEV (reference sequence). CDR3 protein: CASSSPGQGSYEQYF. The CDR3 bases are TGTGCCAGCAGTTCACCGGGACAGGGCTCCTACGAGCAGTACTTC.

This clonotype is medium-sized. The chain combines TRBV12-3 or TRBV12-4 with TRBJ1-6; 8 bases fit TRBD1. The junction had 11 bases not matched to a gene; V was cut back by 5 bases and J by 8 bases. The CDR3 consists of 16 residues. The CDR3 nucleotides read TGTGCCAGCAGTCGACAGGGGCCCTTTCCGGATTCACCCCTCCACTTT. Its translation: CASSRQGPFPDSPLHF.